This TCR beta chain was sequenced during a study of blood T cells in healthy people across ages. The donors, aged about 6 to 95, were healthy Caucasians from Russia. Peripheral blood, ten milliliters per donor, was collected. With regard to this clonotype: The target antigen is unknown.

The use of a sample-barcoded 5' primer and a J-beta primer mix characterized a second PCR of roughly 7 to 11 cycles. TCRdb redid the calling of the 5' RACE reads with MiXCR, one entry per CDR3 protein. The sample shows roughly 800,000 distinct CDR3 sequences, roughly 60% of them seen only once. This CDR3 comprises 14 residues. CDR1 is DFQATT, CDR2 SNEGSKA, per germline (reference sequence). V was clipped by 6 bases and J by 1 base, with 15 bases between them. Whole-study results and caveats: Donor CMV status was unknown, possibly confounding expanded clonotype changes. Age advanced and TCR beta diversity per million T cells fell, roughly linearly.

The V call is TRBV20-1, the J call TRBJ1-1, with no clear D. The material sequenced was blood. The TCR comes from a man aged 25-45 years in good health. Here the CDR3 DNA reads TGCAGTGCCCCATTGGTGCGGACGAACACTGAAGCTTTCTTT. Residues: CSAPLVRTNTEAFF.